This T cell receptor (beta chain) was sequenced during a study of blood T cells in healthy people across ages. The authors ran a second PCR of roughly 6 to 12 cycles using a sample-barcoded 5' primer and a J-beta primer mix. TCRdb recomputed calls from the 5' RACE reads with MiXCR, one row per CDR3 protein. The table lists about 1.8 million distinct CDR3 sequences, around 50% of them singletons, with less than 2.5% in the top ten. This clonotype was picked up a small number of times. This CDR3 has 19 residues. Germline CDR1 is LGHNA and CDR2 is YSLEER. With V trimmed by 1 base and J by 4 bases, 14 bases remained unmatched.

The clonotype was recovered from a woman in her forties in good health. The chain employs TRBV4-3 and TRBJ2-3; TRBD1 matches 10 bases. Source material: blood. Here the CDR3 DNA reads TGCGCCAGCAGCCAAGGCCCCGCCGGACAGGGGGTGGGGGCAGATACGCAGTATTTT. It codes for CASSQGPAGQGVGADTQYF.